One sample yielded the 11 T cell receptor beta chains listed below, sequenced in a study of T cell repertoires in cytomegalovirus infection. TCRdb itself ran the reads through MiXCR, one entry per CDR3 protein. The table records fewer than 550,000 distinct CDR3 sequences, about a quarter of them present only once. The sequenced sample consisted of PBMCs. Receptors originate from a human donor in good health (CMV status not recorded). Some clones in this sample may be carry-over from other donors' samples.

This clonotype has only a few counts. V gene TRBV19 combines with J gene TRBJ2-1; 8 nucleotides line up with TRBD2. Trimming took 3 bases from V and 10 from J; bases not matched to a gene: 8. The germline CDR1 and CDR2 sequences are LNHDA and SQIVND (reference sequence). The CDR3 runs 14 residues. The CDR3 sequence is CASSILETSGEQFF. CDR3 sequence (DNA): TGTGCCAGTAGTATCCTCGAAACTAGCGGAGAGCAGTTCTTC.

The chain recombines TRBV18 with TRBJ2-5; possibly TRBD1 for D (5 bases). CDR3 length: 13 amino acids. Germline-derived CDR1 and CDR2 are KGHSH and LQKENI. V lost 2 bases, J lost 4 bases, and 8 bases lay in between. CDR3 sequence reads: CASSPVGRETQYF. The CDR3 nucleotides read TGTGCCAGCTCACCAGTGGGGCGAGAGACCCAGTACTTC. The complete variable domain, with remaining parts taken from reference TRBV18 and TRBJ2-5, reads NAGVMQNPRHLVRRRGQEARLRCSPMKGHSHVYWYRQLPEEGLKFMVYLQKENIIDESGMPKERFSAEFPKEGPSILRIQQVVRGDSAAYFCASSPVGRETQYFGPGTRLLVL.

This clonotype has a handful of counts. This chain joins TRBV5-6 and TRBJ2-5; 14 nucleotides agree with TRBD2. CDR1 and CDR2 (germline): SGHDT, YYEEEE. The CDR3 is made up of 17 amino acids. With 3 bases clipped from V and 5 bases from J, the junction kept 9 bases outside the gene matches. This CDR3 is CASSSTGTSGSVETQYF. The CDR3 region has the DNA TGTGCCAGCAGCTCAACCGGGACTAGCGGGAGTGTCGAGACCCAGTACTTC.

The rearrangement links TRBV10-3 to TRBJ2-3; the D gene is possibly TRBD1 (8 bases). CDR3 size: 19 residues. V lost 5 bases, J lost 1 base, and 25 bases lay in between. Germline V CDR1 and CDR2: ENHRY, SYGVKD. The CDR3 nucleotides are TGTGCCATCAGTAACCCAGGGGGCAGCGGGATTCTCGGCACAGATACGCAGTATTTT. Translation: CAISNPGGSGILGTDTQYF.

The V gene is TRBV2, the J gene TRBJ2-6, with D perhaps given as TRBD1 or TRBD2 (5 bases each). CDR3 length: 15 residues. V lost 4 bases to trimming and J lost 2 bases, with 9 bases between them. Per germline, CDR1 SNHLY and CDR2 FYNNEI. This CDR3 is CASSVGETGANVLTF. As DNA, the CDR3 is TGTGCCAGCAGTGTGGGGGAAACTGGGGCCAACGTCCTGACTTTC.

This clonotype has more than one count but fewer than ten. The chain is built from TRBV7-8 and TRBJ1-5; D is unclear. Germline-derived CDR1 and CDR2 are SGHVS and FQNEAQ. The CDR3 is 15 residues long. Trimming took off 5 bases at V and 7 bases at J, with 18 bases between the two ends. The chain's CDR3 is CASSRTEARGQPQHF. The CDR3 nucleotides are TGTGCCAGCAGCCGAACAGAGGCCCGAGGACAGCCCCAGCATTTT.

This clonotype was detected a few times. The CDR3: CASSRLAQGEDTQYF. In DNA form, the CDR3 reads TGTGCCAGCAGCCGACTAGCCCAGGGTGAAGATACGCAGTATTTT. The gene calls are TRBV6-1 and TRBJ2-3; 7 positions match TRBD2. V was pared by 6 bases and J by 5 bases, with 11 bases of the junction left unmatched. The germline V gene encodes CDR1 MNHNS and CDR2 SASEGT. CDR3 length equals 15 residues.

The V gene is TRBV24-1, the J gene TRBJ2-3; 9 bases match TRBD1. This CDR3 has 16 residues. CDR1 is KGHDR, CDR2 SFDVKD, per germline. The J segment lost 3 bases and the V segment lost 4 bases, leaving 7 bases of the junction unmatched. The CDR3 region has the DNA TGTGCCACCAGTGACGCGGGACAGGGAGGAACAGATACGCAGTATTTT. Protein: CATSDAGQGGTDTQYF.

This clonotype has a handful of counts. This chain links TRBV6-2 or TRBV6-3 with TRBJ2-1, with a possible D match to TRBD2 (6 bases). Per the germline V gene, CDR1 is MNHEY and CDR2 is SVGEGT. V lost 6 bases, J lost 4 bases, and 19 bases lay in between. The CDR3 has 16 amino acids. Written as DNA, the CDR3 is TGTGCCAGCAGCCACCGGGGGACGGAGAGATACAATGAGCAGTTCTTC. Translation gives CASSHRGTERYNEQFF.

V is TRBV11-2 and J is TRBJ2-3; D is perhaps TRBD2 (6 bases). The CDR3 is made up of 14 amino acids. V gave up 9 bases and J gave up 1 base, with 14 bases separating them. Germline CDR1 and CDR2: SGHAT and FQNNGV. The DNA for the CDR3 is TGTGCCAGGGACGAGCGGGTGCGCACAGATACGCAGTATTTT. This gives the protein CARDERVRTDTQYF.

V gene TRBV27 combines with J gene TRBJ2-5; TRBD1 might be the D (6 bases). V dropped 5 bases and J dropped 4 bases, with 14 bases sitting between them. Germline CDR1 and CDR2: MNHEY and SMNVEV (reference sequence). CDR3 length: 14 amino acids. The chain's CDR3 is CASSPGAGRETQYF. The CDR3 nucleotides are TGTGCCAGCAGTCCAGGGGCAGGGCGAGAGACCCAGTACTTC.